This TCR beta chain was sequenced in a study of response to subunit inactivated influenza vaccine. Findings of the study overall: Each seasonal influenza vaccination, the authors suggested, recruits few new T cells.

J gave up 1 base and V 3 bases, and 6 bases lay outside the gene matches. CDR3 length: 15 residues. The germline V gene has CDR1 SGHRS and CDR2 YFSETQ. Each CDR3 protein is one row after TCRdb ran MiXCR on the RT-PCR reads. This sample carries 300,000 to 350,000 distinct CDR3 sequences, about 20% of them seen once, and the ten largest clones take 10%. Ten or more counts support this clonotype. Antigen: not known. V is TRBV5-1 and J is TRBJ1-1; 7 bases are a match to TRBD1. This material consisted of PBMCs from blood, taken approximately 22 months after vaccination. The source is a man between 50 and 69 years old who received an inactivated influenza vaccine. CDR3 DNA: TGCGCCAGCAGCTCTACCGGGACAGCGAACACTGAAGCTTTCTTT. It yields the protein CASSSTGTANTEAFF.